These T cell receptor beta chains were read from a single sample in a study of blood T cells in healthy people across ages. TCRdb passed the 5' RACE reads through MiXCR, listing each CDR3 protein once. The sample consists of almost 1 million distinct CDR3 sequences, about 51% of them appearing once. Material for sequencing was blood. Receptors originate from a woman aged 55-70 years in good health. CDR3s include the opening cysteine and the closing phenylalanine or tryptophan.

>18|TRBV4-1|TRBJ1-5
CASSQGDRTLLSNQPQHF
>16|TRBV7-3|TRBJ2-2
CASSSQSGRNTGELFF
>16|TRBV4-2|TRBJ1-6
CASSQDSGQGNSPLHF
>13|TRBV7-9|TRBJ1-5
CASSLRGEQPQHF
>19|TRBV7-2|TRBJ2-1
CGSSLAYFSERTPYNEQFF
>14|TRBV7-9|TRBJ2-7
CASSLSGRSNEQYF
>14|TRBV28|TRBJ2-1
CASERESSYNEQFF
>12|TRBV30|TRBJ1-4
CAWTGDYEKLFF
>11|TRBV6-5|TRBJ2-7
CASSYNQGQYF
>14|TRBV7-3|TRBJ2-7
CASSPTNGPGEQYF
>18|TRBV7-6|TRBJ2-5
CASSLIGMGTSLGETQYF
>12|TRBV5-1|TRBJ2-1
CASSGASNEQFF
>14|TRBV12-3/TRBV12-4|TRBJ2-5
CASSFGPYQETQYF
>13|TRBV3-1|TRBJ2-5
CASGWGAQETQYF
>11|TRBV20-1|TRBJ2-1
CSARAGIEQFF
>13|TRBV29-1|TRBJ2-7
CSVPGERIYEQYF